This TCR beta chain originates from a study of breast tumors, draining lymph nodes, adjacent tissues. Study-wide points: Luminal-like breast cancer showed significantly greater tumor-nontumor repertoire similarity than basal-like breast cancer did. That most tumor T cells come from lymph nodes remained unproven.

The ends were cut back, 4 bases at V and 7 bases at J, with 12 bases in the middle. The length of the CDR3 is 13 residues. The germline V gene has CDR1 SNHLY and CDR2 FYNNEI. Each CDR3 protein is one row after TCRdb ran MiXCR on the multiplex PCR reads. The sample lists under 300,000 distinct CDR3 sequences; nearly 35% were seen once. This clonotype was seen many times. Antigen: not known. Axillary draining lymph nodes of breast cancer patients supplied the node samples. Sequenced material: axillary lymph node tissue. This clonotype was sampled from a female donor with breast cancer. Some clones in this sample may be carry-over from other donors' samples. V is TRBV2 and J is TRBJ2-3; D possibly uses TRBD1 or TRBD2 (5 bases each). The CDR3 nucleotides read TGTGCCAGCAGTGGGGACCAGACTAATACGCAGTATTTT. It yields the protein CASSGDQTNTQYF.